Following are 20 T cell receptor beta chains from one sample sequenced in a study of blood T cell repertoires in COVID-19 (dated by TCRdb to between 2020 and 2021). Library generation was performed with the immunoSEQ multiplex PCR assay. TCRdb re-hosts the immuneACCESS table, in-frame sequences only. Its copies lack some clones; in the studies checked, an unresolved V gene accounts for under half of them, and the cause for the rest is not known. Present in this sample are 350,000 to 450,000 clones, 70% to 90% of which were seen just once. The ten largest clones capture around 1.9% of the sample. The specimen sequenced was PBMCs or T cells enriched from blood (not recorded which). These receptors all stem from a middle-aged man in a cohort exposed to, infected with or recovered from COVID-19 (not recorded which).

The V call is TRBV25-1, the J call TRBJ2-5; 11 nucleotides line up with TRBD2. V lost 4 bases to trimming and J lost 3 bases; unmatched junction nucleotides: 1. The CDR3 contains 14 residues. The germline V gene encodes CDR1 MGHDK and CDR2 SYGVNS. DNA of the CDR3: TGTGCCAGCAGTGTACTAGCGGGAGAAGAGACCCAGTACTTC. This codes for CASSVLAGEETQYF.

Regarding this clone: Other DNA sequences in this sample translate to the same CDR3. The chain employs TRBV3-1 (or the pseudogene TRBV3-2) and TRBJ2-7; D is unresolved. This CDR3 contains 11 residues. CDR1 and CDR2 (germline): LGHDT, YNNKEL (reference sequence). V lost 6 bases and J lost 0, with 3 bases in between. The CDR3 sequence: CASSYSYEQYF. CDR3 DNA sequence: TGTGCCAGCAGTTACTCCTACGAGCAGTACTTC.

The rearrangement joins TRBV3-1 (or the pseudogene TRBV3-2) to TRBJ1-2, with D perhaps matching TRBD1 (6 bases). V was pared by 7 bases and J by 3 bases, with 12 bases between. The CDR3 contains 13 residues. Germline lookup yields CDR1 LGHDT and CDR2 YNNKEL (reference sequence). The CDR3 nucleotides are TGTGCCAGCACCGGACAGCCCTACTATGGCTACACCTTC. It is translated as CASTGQPYYGYTF.

Details on this clone: At one end, the junction sequence differs from germline, possibly due to a read error. J is TRBJ2-5 and V is TRBV18, with TRBD1 as a possible D gene (5 bases). The CDR3 contains 14 residues. The germline V gene encodes CDR1 KGHSH and CDR2 LQKENI. The CDR3 spells CASSPQIGAETQYF. CDR3 bases: TGTGCCAGCTCTCCACAAATTGGGGCAGAGACCCAGTACTTC.

This CDR3 is CASSLDGRAAEQFF. CDR3 coding DNA: TGTGCCAGCAGCTTAGACGGGAGGGCCGCTGAGCAGTTCTTC. The chain has TRBV7-9 and TRBJ2-1; 8 positions agree with TRBD2. The CDR3 runs 14 residues. Trimming removed 1 base from V and 9 bases from J; junction bases left unmatched: 5. CDR1 is SEHNR, CDR2 FQNEAQ, per germline (reference sequence).

The gene calls are TRBV5-1 and TRBJ1-2; D is ambiguous. Germline V gene lookup returns CDR1 SGHRS and CDR2 YFSETQ. V dropped 0 bases and J dropped 0 bases, with 9 bases sitting between them. This CDR3 has 15 amino acids. DNA for the CDR3: TGCGCCAGCAGCTTGGGACTTACTGCTAACTATGGCTACACCTTC. This sequence encodes CASSLGLTANYGYTF. The full variable domain, its missing parts supplied by reference TRBV5-1 and TRBJ1-2, is KAGVTQTPRYLIKTRGQQVTLSCSPISGHRSVSWYQQTPGQGLQFLFEYFSETQRNKGNFPGRFSGRQFSNSRSEMNVSTLELGDSALYLCASSLGLTANYGYTFGSGTRLTVV.

In this sample, this clone turned up once. The V and J genes are TRBV2 and TRBJ2-3; 8 bases line up with TRBD1. Germline CDR1 SNHLY, CDR2 FYNNEI. The CDR3 sequence is 16 residues long. V trimming: 0 bases; J trimming: 2 bases; junction bases outside the gene matches: 4. CDR3 nucleotide sequence: TGTGCCAGCAGTGAAGCCCGGACAGGGAACACAGATACGCAGTATTTT. Its protein is CASSEARTGNTDTQYF. The whole variable domain, filled in from reference TRBV2 and TRBJ2-3, reads EPEVTQTPSHQVTQMGQEVILRCVPISNHLYFYWYRQILGQKVEFLVSFYNNEISEKSEIFDDQFSVERPDGSNFTLKIRSTKLEDSAMYFCASSEARTGNTDTQYFGPGTRLTVL.

This clone appeared once. The rearrangement joins TRBV30 to TRBJ2-1, with a tentative D call TRBD2 (5 bases). The length of the CDR3 is 13 residues. Germline V CDR1 and CDR2: GTSNPN, SVGIG (reference sequence). V was cut by 3 bases and J by 10 bases, with 16 bases left in between. CDR3 in amino acids: CAWSPRTLREQFF. CDR3 nucleotide sequence: TGTGCCTGGAGCCCTAGGACTCTCAGGGAGCAGTTCTTC.

The CDR3 here is CASSLARGSYEQYF. CDR3 DNA sequence: TGCGCCAGCAGCTTGGCCAGGGGTTCCTACGAGCAGTACTTC. The chain employs TRBV5-1 and TRBJ2-7; D is perhaps TRBD1 (6 bases). This CDR3 region has 14 residues. CDR1 is SGHRS and CDR2 is YFSETQ in the germline V gene. V lost 0 bases, J lost 1 base, and 8 bases lay in between.

The V and J genes are TRBV3-1 (or the pseudogene TRBV3-2) and TRBJ2-7; possibly TRBD2 for D (5 bases). Deletions cut 0 bases from V and 0 bases from J, with 18 bases between. The CDR3 is 18 amino acids. Germline V gives CDR1 LGHDT, CDR2 YNNKEL (reference sequence). CDR3 coding DNA: TGTGCCAGCAGCCAAGAAGGCCCCGCGGCTAGCAGCTCCTACGAGCAGTACTTC. Translating gives CASSQEGPAASSSYEQYF.

The CDR3 spells CASRGVGSYNEQFF. The CDR3 coding sequence is TGTGCCAGCAGGGGAGTCGGTTCCTACAATGAGCAGTTCTTC. This chain connects TRBV27 to TRBJ2-1, with D possibly TRBD2 on 5 matching bases. Germline V gene sequence: CDR1 MNHEY, CDR2 SMNVEV (reference sequence). The CDR3 runs 14 residues. V was pared by 6 bases and J by 1 base, with 10 bases between.

V usage is TRBV5-6 and J usage is TRBJ1-5; D unclear. Between the trimmed V and J ends, which lost 0 bases and 0 bases, there was a span of 10 bases. This CDR3 is built from 16 residues. From germline, CDR1 is SGHDT and CDR2 YYEEEE. The CDR3 protein is CASSLGPHYSNQPQHF. The CDR3 DNA sequence: TGTGCCAGCAGCTTGGGACCCCACTATAGCAATCAGCCCCAGCATTTT.

The V and J genes are TRBV6-6 and TRBJ1-3; no reliable D call. The CDR3 spans 16 residues. Germline-derived CDR1 and CDR2 are MNHNY and SVGAGI (reference sequence). Trimming stripped 6 bases from V and 0 bases from J, with 15 bases between. This chain's CDR3 is CASSRRHRDSGNTIYF. CDR3 DNA: TGTGCCAGCAGCCGACGACATCGGGACTCTGGAAACACCATATATTTT.

V gene TRBV11-2 combines with J gene TRBJ2-7; 10 bases agree with TRBD1. The ends lost 5 bases at V and 0 bases at J; junction bases unmatched: 4. CDR1 is SGHAT and CDR2 is FQNNGV in the germline V gene. The CDR3 sequence is 15 residues long. The CDR3 region has the DNA TGTGCCAGCAGCAGCCGGACAGGGGGCTCCTACGAGCAGTACTTC. This codes for CASSSRTGGSYEQYF.

This clone was seen only a few times. The chain carries TRBV6-2 or TRBV6-3 and TRBJ1-1, with 10 bases matching TRBD1. This CDR3 has 14 amino acids. Germline trimming cut 6 bases from V and 4 bases from J; bases unmatched to any gene: 5. From germline, CDR1 is MNHEY and CDR2 SVGEGT. The CDR3 loop reads CASSMDRGVTEAFF. In DNA, the CDR3 is TGTGCCAGCAGCATGGACAGGGGGGTCACTGAAGCTTTCTTT.

This clone has a single count. The chain joins TRBV5-4 to TRBJ2-2, with 11 bases matching TRBD2. The V segment lost 0 bases and the J segment 7 bases; nucleotides outside the gene matches: 5. CDR3 size: 16 residues. Germline V gives CDR1 SGHNT, CDR2 YYREEE (reference sequence). CDR3 coding DNA: TGTGCCAGCAGCTTGGGGTCTAGCGGGAGGTTCGGGGAGCTGTTTTTT. It encodes CASSLGSSGRFGELFF.

The chain carries TRBV20-1 and TRBJ2-1, with D maybe TRBD1 (6 bases). This CDR3 has 11 residues. The V gene's germline CDR1 is DFQATT and CDR2 SNEGSKA (reference sequence). Trimming cost V 2 bases and J 13 bases, with 12 bases left between them. CDR3 DNA: TGCAGTGCTAGATCCCAGGGGCTTCAGTTCTTC. Protein product: CSARSQGLQFF.

The chain recombines TRBV29-1 with TRBJ1-1, with D possibly TRBD1 on 5 matching bases. V lost 4 bases to trimming and J lost 3 bases, with 12 bases between them. This CDR3 has 13 residues. Germline CDR1 and CDR2: SQVTM and ANQGSEA. The CDR3 protein is CSVGEGRDTEAFF. In nucleotides, the CDR3 is TGCAGCGTTGGCGAAGGCAGGGACACTGAAGCTTTCTTT.

Only one count was recorded for this clone. J is TRBJ2-5 and V is TRBV2; D unclear. The germline gives CDR1 SNHLY, CDR2 FYNNEI. V lost 8 bases, J lost 4 bases, and 11 bases lay in between. This CDR3 region has 12 residues. The CDR3 sequence: CASSISSETQYF. The CDR3 region has the DNA TGTGCCAGCTCTATTTCCTCAGAGACCCAGTACTTC.

The V gene is TRBV6-1, the J gene TRBJ2-7; 10 positions agree with TRBD2. This CDR3 has 14 residues. J was trimmed by 3 bases and V by 5 bases; bases with no gene match: 4. CDR1 MNHNS and CDR2 SASEGT come from the germline V gene. Here the CDR3 DNA reads TGTGCCAGCAGTTTCGGACTAGCGGACTACGAGCAGTACTTC. It translates to CASSFGLADYEQYF.